This is a list of T cell receptor beta chains from one sample in a study of shared clonotypes between healthy human individuals. Produced via immunoSEQ multiplex PCR; TCRdb's table is partial and in-frame only. The table has more than 400,000 clones, around 96% seen once. Sample: naive CD4+ T cells sorted from blood. The source of these receptors is a young woman in good health. Both conserved end residues are part of each CDR3. A D gene is named only where the DNA matches it firmly. The size of a clone is reported for some rows only, either as once, few or many, or as a class for expanded clones.

TRBV29-1	TRBJ2-7	.	.	TGCAGCGCTCAGGCCGAGCGCTACGAGCAGTACTTC	CSAQAERYEQYF
TRBV9	TRBJ2-3	.	.	TGTGCCAGCAGCGGCCCGGGACACCTGACCCCCACAGATACGCAGTATTTT	CASSGPGHLTPTDTQYF
TRBV9	TRBJ2-3	.	.	TGTGCCAGCAGCGTAGGGGTCGCGGTCACAGATACGCAGTATTTT	CASSVGVAVTDTQYF
TRBV9	TRBJ2-1	.	.	TGTGCCAGCAGCCTTACGGCCTCCTACAATGAGCAGTTCTTC	CASSLTASYNEQFF
TRBV6-5	TRBJ1-2	once	.	TGTGCCAGCAGTTACAGCGCAGGGGACTATGGCTACACCTTC	CASSYSAGDYGYTF
TRBV19	TRBJ1-4	.	TRBD1	TGTGCCAGCAGACAGGGGGGTGAAAAACTGTTTTTT	CASRQGGEKLFF
TRBV6-5	TRBJ1-1	once	.	TGTGCCAGCAGCCGGTGGGAGGAAGGCACTGAAGCTTTCTTT	CASSRWEEGTEAFF
TRBV5-6	TRBJ2-7	.	.	TGTGCCAGCAGCTGGTACGCCAGTATATCCTACGAGCAGTACTTC	CASSWYASISYEQYF
TRBV19	TRBJ2-7	.	.	TGTGCCAGTAGTACAAAAGCGGTGAGCTCCTACGAGCAGTACTTC	CASSTKAVSSYEQYF
TRBV28	TRBJ2-7	.	TRBD1	TGTGCCAGCAGTTTGGGGGACAGAGACTACGAGCAGTACTTC	CASSLGDRDYEQYF
TRBV28	TRBJ2-7	.	.	TGTGCCAGCACAGTTTATTCAGGTACCCCCTACGAGCAGTACTTC	CASTVYSGTPYEQYF
TRBV10-3	TRBJ2-7	.	TRBD2	TGTGCCATCAGGGAGACTAGCGGCGAGCAGTACTTC	CAIRETSGEQYF
TRBV14	TRBJ2-1	.	.	TGTGCCAGCAGCACACAGGGATACAATGAGCAGTTCTTC	CASSTQGYNEQFF
TRBV28	TRBJ1-1	.	.	TGTGCCAGCAGTTGGACGGACAGTTCAGCTTTCTTT	CASSWTDSSAFF
TRBV10-3	TRBJ2-3	.	TRBD2	TGTGCCACCCGGGCGGGGGTGCTGGCGGGAGGGCCCACAGATACGCAGTATTTT	CATRAGVLAGGPTDTQYF
TRBV2	TRBJ2-7	once	TRBD2	TGTGCCAGCAGTACTAGCGGGAGCTCCTACGAGCAGTACTTC	CASSTSGSSYEQYF
TRBV5-1	TRBJ1-4	.	.	TGCGCCAGCAGCTTGGGACATGTTTCTAATGAAAAACTGTTTTTT	CASSLGHVSNEKLFF
TRBV5-1	TRBJ2-3	.	.	TGCGCCAGCAGCCGAGGGGCGGCAGATACGCAGTATTTT	CASSRGAADTQYF
TRBV6-1	TRBJ1-5	.	TRBD1	TGTGCCAGCAGTCCCGGGACAGGGGATTATCAGCCCCAGCATTTT	CASSPGTGDYQPQHF
TRBV5-4	TRBJ2-5	.	.	TGTGCCAGCAGCTCGATTGGAGCGGGTACCGGAGAGACCCAGTACTTC	CASSSIGAGTGETQYF
TRBV18	TRBJ2-7	.	TRBD1	TGTGCCAGCTCAGGACAGGGAAGCACCTACGAGCAGTACTTC	CASSGQGSTYEQYF
TRBV19	TRBJ2-7	.	TRBD1	TGTGCCAGTAGTACGCAACATTCCGGGACAGGGTACGAGCAGTACTTC	CASSTQHSGTGYEQYF
TRBV5-4	TRBJ1-3	.	.	TGTGCCAGCAGCTTGGCCTATGGAAACACCATATATTTT	CASSLAYGNTIYF
TRBV5-1	TRBJ2-3	.	TRBD2	TGCGCCAGCAGCTTGGGGACTAGCGGGAGCCCCGATACGCAGTATTTT	CASSLGTSGSPDTQYF
TRBV10-3	TRBJ1-5	.	TRBD1	TGTGCCAGCTCAGGGGGAGCTCAGCCCCAGCATTTT	CASSGGAQPQHF
TRBV28	TRBJ2-7	.	.	TGTGCCAGCAGTGGGCCCCTAGGCGAGCAGTACTTC	CASSGPLGEQYF
TRBV10-3	TRBJ2-7	.	.	TGTGCCTCCCACGGGATGGCGAGCTCCTACGAGCAGTACTTC	CASHGMASSYEQYF
TRBV7-9	TRBJ2-1	.	TRBD1	TGTGCCAGCAGCTTTGACAGGGAATACAATGAGCAGTTCTTC	CASSFDREYNEQFF
TRBV18	TRBJ2-3	.	.	TGTGCCAGCTCACCAATCAGCACAGATACGCAGTATTTT	CASSPISTDTQYF
TRBV28	TRBJ2-3	once	.	TGTGCCAGCAATCCGACAGGCCTTTTCGCAGATACGCAGTATTTT	CASNPTGLFADTQYF
TRBV10-3	TRBJ1-5	.	TRBD1	TGTGCCATCAGTGAGAGGGGGACAGGGGGTCCCAATCAGCCCCAGCATTTT	CAISERGTGGPNQPQHF
TRBV19	TRBJ1-5	.	.	TGTGCCAGTAGTATACTGGAGAATCAGCCCCAGCATTTT	CASSILENQPQHF
TRBV5-1	TRBJ1-1	.	TRBD1	TGCGCCAGCAGCGGGCCGACAGGGGGGAACACTGAAGCTTTCTTT	CASSGPTGGNTEAFF
TRBV28	TRBJ1-5	.	TRBD1	TGTGCCAGCAGTCCACCGGGACAGGGGGCTCGGGGTGATCAGCCCCAGCATTTT	CASSPPGQGARGDQPQHF
TRBV14	TRBJ2-7	.	.	TGTGCCAGCAGCCAAGAATACGGTTTCTGGCCCTACGAGCAGTACTTC	CASSQEYGFWPYEQYF
TRBV5-1	TRBJ2-2	few	TRBD1	TGCGCCAGCAGCAGAGACAGGGGGCGAAGGGCCACCGGGGAGCTGTTTTTT	CASSRDRGRRATGELFF
TRBV14	TRBJ2-1	.	TRBD2	TGTGCCAGCAGCCATGACAGCGCGCTGGGACTAGCTTACAATGAGCAGTTCTTC	CASSHDSALGLAYNEQFF
TRBV19	TRBJ2-5	.	TRBD2	TGTGCCAGTAGTAGTACAGCGGGGGAGACCCAGTACTTC	CASSSTAGETQYF
TRBV11-3	TRBJ2-1	.	TRBD2	TGTGCCAGCAGCAGGGCGGGAGGGCCTGGTAATGAGCAGTTCTTC	CASSRAGGPGNEQFF
TRBV5-8	TRBJ2-3	.	.	TGTGCCAGCAGCTTGGGGAGGACACGGTTTGTCACAGATACGCAGTATTTT	CASSLGRTRFVTDTQYF
TRBV5-1	TRBJ1-2	.	.	TGCGCCACCCCCCGGACAGCCGACTATGGCTACACCTTC	CATPRTADYGYTF
TRBV11-2	TRBJ1-2	.	TRBD1	TGTGCCAGCAGCTTAGGGACAGGGGTTGACTATGGCTACACCTTC	CASSLGTGVDYGYTF
TRBV5-1	TRBJ2-3	once	.	TGCGCCAGCAGCTTGGTTCCCTCCCCTAGCACAGATACGCAGTATTTT	CASSLVPSPSTDTQYF
TRBV6-5	TRBJ2-7	.	TRBD2	TGTGCCAGCAGTTACGCCGGGGGGGCAGTAGGTTACGAGCAGTACTTC	CASSYAGGAVGYEQYF
TRBV18	TRBJ1-4	.	.	TGTGCCAGCTCACCCCAGCGGGCTAATGAAAAACTGTTTTTT	CASSPQRANEKLFF
TRBV27	TRBJ2-4	few	.	TGTGCCAGCAGTTCGAGGAACATAGCCAAAAACATTCAGTACTTC	CASSSRNIAKNIQYF
TRBV29-1	TRBJ2-5	.	TRBD2	TGCAGCGTTGCCCCCACTAGCGGGTCGGCCCAAGAGACCCAGTACTTC	CSVAPTSGSAQETQYF
TRBV28	TRBJ2-7	.	.	TGTGCCAGCAGTTCAGGACCTACCTACGAGCAGTACTTC	CASSSGPTYEQYF
TRBV5-1	TRBJ1-1	.	.	TGCGCCAGCAGCTTGAACGGGCCAGACACTGAAGCTTTCTTT	CASSLNGPDTEAFF
TRBV28	TRBJ1-5	.	.	TGTGCCAGCAACCCGTATCTCCTACCCATACAGCCCCAGCATTTT	CASNPYLLPIQPQHF
TRBV5-5	TRBJ2-3	.	.	TGTGCCAGCAGCTTGCAGGGCACAGATACGCAGTATTTT	CASSLQGTDTQYF
TRBV28	TRBJ1-2	.	.	TGTGCCAGCAGCAAGACTCGGACGGGAAGTAATGGCTACACCTTC	CASSKTRTGSNGYTF
TRBV6-6	TRBJ1-5	.	TRBD1	TGTGCCAGCAGCCGGGACAGGGTGGATCAGCCCCAGCATTTT	CASSRDRVDQPQHF
TRBV6-6	TRBJ2-4	.	.	TGTGCCAGCAGCCAGTCTAGTCGGGGAGCCAAAAACATTCAGTACTTC	CASSQSSRGAKNIQYF
TRBV27	TRBJ2-7	.	.	TGTGCCAGCAGTTACGCCCCCTTTGGAGATAGCTACGAGCAGTACTTC	CASSYAPFGDSYEQYF
TRBV29-1	TRBJ2-5	.	.	TGCAGCGTTGAACCCCTAGGGAAAGAGACCCAGTACTTC	CSVEPLGKETQYF
TRBV4-1	TRBJ2-1	once	.	TGCGCCAGCAGCCCCCTTTCCACAGGGAGCTCCTACAATGAGCAGTTCTTC	CASSPLSTGSSYNEQFF